One and the same sample provided the 2 T cell receptor beta chains below, sequenced in a study of tumor and adjacent non-tumor tissue in lung cancer. The template was RNA from unsorted bulk tissue. A modified ARM-PCR protocol with three rounds of nested PCR amplified TCRbeta. TCRdb re-called the multiplex PCR reads through MiXCR, storing one row per CDR3 protein. The sample lists about 81,000 distinct CDR3 sequences; over 55% were seen once. The specimen sequenced was lung tumor tissue. The source of these receptors is a woman between 40 and 50 years old with non-small cell lung cancer.

In regard to this clonotype: This clone may be a read error of a much larger clone one base away. The V and J genes are TRBV20-1 and TRBJ2-7; perhaps D is TRBD1 or TRBD2 (5 bases each). The CDR3 extends over 13 amino acids. The germline V and J ends were trimmed by 2 bases and 3 bases, with 11 bases remaining between them. Germline CDR1 DFQATT, CDR2 SNEGSKA (reference sequence). The CDR3 bases are TGCAGTGCTAGACGGTCAGGGAGCTACGAGCAGTACTTC. This sequence encodes CSARRSGSYEQYF.

As for this clonotype: The CDR3 does not end in the conserved phenylalanine or tryptophan, so this is likely a read error. The limits of the CDR3 on the DNA are not certain, so only TCRdb's listed CDR3 is given. This chain joins TRBV28 and TRBJ2-7. Germline CDR1 is MDHEN and CDR2 is SYDVKM. The length of the CDR3 is 14 amino acids, counting both ends. The CDR3 sequence is CASSLLAGRVERYS.